Following are 10 T cell receptor beta chains from one sample sequenced in a study of CD8+ T cells in alopecia areata. The sample's treatment: oral pan-JAK inhibitor, 5-10 mg twice daily. Following RNA extraction, reverse transcription yielded cDNA that acted as the sequencing template. Generated by immunoSEQ multiplex PCR, the TCRdb table keeps only in-frame clones and is missing some. The profile shows approximately 210,000 clones, approximately 40% of them singletons. Sample: CD4+ T cells sorted from blood, taken at roughly week 36, from a patient treated with tofacitinib. The receptors originated from a human donor with alopecia areata.

This clone was seen a few times. This rearrangement joins TRBV20-1 to TRBJ2-5; no reliable D call. The V end was cut by 5 bases, the J end by 4 bases, with 8 bases between. Per germline, CDR1 DFQATT and CDR2 SNEGSKA (reference sequence). The CDR3 spans 11 residues. In DNA form, the CDR3 reads TGCAGTGCTCCATTCCCAGAGACCCAGTACTTC. It encodes CSAPFPETQYF.

This chain connects TRBV20-1 to TRBJ1-1, with no clear D. Trimming cost V 3 bases and J 9 bases, with 11 bases left between them. Germline lookup yields CDR1 DFQATT and CDR2 SNEGSKA (reference sequence). The CDR3 has 11 residues. The CDR3 is CSARDNLKAFF. The CDR3 coding sequence is TGCAGTGCTAGGGATAACCTAAAAGCTTTCTTT.

This clone showed up just a few times. This chain uses TRBV7-6 with TRBJ1-1; D is undetermined. This CDR3 is built from 13 residues. The germline V gene encodes CDR1 SGHVS and CDR2 FNYEAQ. Deletions cut 4 bases from V and 1 base from J, with 7 bases between. CDR3 sequence: CASSSQWNTEAFF. CDR3 nucleotide sequence: TGTGCCAGCAGCTCTCAGTGGAACACTGAAGCTTTCTTT. The variable domain in full, with the rest retrieved from reference TRBV7-6 and TRBJ1-1, is GAGVSQSPRYKVTKRGQDVALRCDPISGHVSLYWYRQALGQGPEFLTYFNYEAQQDKSGLPNDRFSAERPEGSISTLTIQRTEQRDSAMYRCASSSQWNTEAFFGQGTRLTVV.

The rearrangement joins TRBV18 to TRBJ2-5, with 9 bases lining up with TRBD1. V was pared by 4 bases and J by 6 bases, with 12 bases of the junction left unmatched. CDR1 and CDR2 (germline): KGHSH, LQKENI. The CDR3 sequence is 16 residues long. The CDR3 nucleotides read TGTGCCAGCTCACTCCAACAACCGGGACAGGGACAGACCCAGTACTTC. Its protein is CASSLQQPGQGQTQYF.

This clone was counted only a few times. This rearrangement joins TRBV5-1 to TRBJ2-5, with 7 positions matching TRBD2. This CDR3 is built from 16 residues. Germline V gives CDR1 SGHRS, CDR2 YFSETQ. V was pared by 4 bases and J by 5 bases, with 14 bases of the junction left unmatched. As DNA, the CDR3 is TGCGCCAGCAGCCTCAGCTCCGGAGCCGGGGGGGAGACCCAGTACTTC. This codes for CASSLSSGAGGETQYF.

This clone was observed a handful of times. The V and J genes are TRBV14 and TRBJ2-2, with 12 bases matching TRBD2. The CDR3 totals 17 residues. The V gene's germline CDR1 is SGHDN and CDR2 FVKESK. Losses at the gene ends were 0 bases for V and 6 bases for J; bases not matched to a gene: 5. The chain's CDR3 is CASSQDTSGRSSGELFF. The CDR3 nucleotides are TGTGCCAGCAGCCAAGATACTAGCGGGAGGTCCTCCGGGGAGCTGTTTTTT.

V and J are TRBV9 and TRBJ2-7; 8 positions match TRBD1. The germline V gene encodes CDR1 SGDLS and CDR2 YYNGEE. The CDR3 length is 12 residues. The J segment lost 6 bases and the V segment lost 1 base, leaving 0 bases of the junction unmatched. The CDR3, as DNA: TGTGCCAGCAGCGTAACAGGGGGCGAGCAGTACTTC. Amino acids: CASSVTGGEQYF.

The chain has TRBV29-1 and TRBJ1-1, with D tentatively TRBD1 (5 bases). V lost 7 bases to trimming and J lost 1 base, with 7 bases between them. The length of the CDR3 is 11 residues. CDR1 and CDR2 from the germline V gene are SQVTM and ANQGSEA. The CDR3 loop is CSGGGNTEAFF. CDR3 DNA: TGCAGCGGTGGGGGGAACACTGAAGCTTTCTTT.

The V gene is TRBV19, the J gene TRBJ2-1; 7 bases map to TRBD2. The trim removed 5 bases at V and 5 bases at J, leaving 12 bases unmatched. CDR1 is LNHDA, CDR2 SQIVND, per germline (reference sequence). The length of the CDR3 is 16 residues. This CDR3 is CASSGGTGTNHNEQFF. The CDR3 nucleotides read TGTGCCAGTAGTGGAGGAACCGGGACTAATCACAATGAGCAGTTCTTC.

This clone turned up a few times. The rearrangement links TRBV29-1 to TRBJ1-2; TRBD1 might be the D (5 bases). CDR3 length: 12 residues. Trimming cost V 7 bases and J 2 bases, with 11 bases left between them. Germline values: CDR1 SQVTM, CDR2 ANQGSEA. CDR3 amino acids: CSAAGGNYGYTF. The DNA for the CDR3 is TGCAGCGCAGCGGGGGGGAACTATGGCTACACCTTC. The whole variable domain, filled in from reference TRBV29-1 and TRBJ1-2, reads SAVISQKPSRDICQRGTSLTIQCQVDSQVTMMFWYRQQPGQSLTLIATANQGSEATYESGFVIDKFPISRPNLTFSTLTVSNMSPEDSSIYLCSAAGGNYGYTFGSGTRLTVV.